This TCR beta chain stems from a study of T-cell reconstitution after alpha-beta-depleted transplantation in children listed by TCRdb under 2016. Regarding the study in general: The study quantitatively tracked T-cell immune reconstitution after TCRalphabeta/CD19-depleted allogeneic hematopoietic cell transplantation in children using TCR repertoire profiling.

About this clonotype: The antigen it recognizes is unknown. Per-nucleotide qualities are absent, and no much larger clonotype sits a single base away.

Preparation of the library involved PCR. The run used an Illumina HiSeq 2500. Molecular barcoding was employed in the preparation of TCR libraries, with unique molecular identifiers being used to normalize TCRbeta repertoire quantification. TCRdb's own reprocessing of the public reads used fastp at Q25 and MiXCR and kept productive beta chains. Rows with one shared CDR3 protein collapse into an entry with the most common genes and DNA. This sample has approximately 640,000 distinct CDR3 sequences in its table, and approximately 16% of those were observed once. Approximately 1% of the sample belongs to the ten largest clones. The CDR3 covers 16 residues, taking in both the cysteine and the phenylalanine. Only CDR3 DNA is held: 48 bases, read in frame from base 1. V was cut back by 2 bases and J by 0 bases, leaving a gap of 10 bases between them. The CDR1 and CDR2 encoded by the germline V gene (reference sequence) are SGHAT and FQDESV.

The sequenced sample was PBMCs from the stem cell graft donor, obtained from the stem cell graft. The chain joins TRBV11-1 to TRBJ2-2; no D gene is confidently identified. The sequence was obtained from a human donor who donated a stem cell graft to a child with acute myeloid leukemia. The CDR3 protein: CASSLTEFSNTGELFF. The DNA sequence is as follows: TGTGCCAGCAGCTTAACTGAGTTCTCGAACACCGGGGAGCTGTTTTTT.